The 19 T cell receptor beta chains listed next were all sequenced from one sample in a study of regulatory T cells in long-lasting Graves disease. To make TCR beta libraries, researchers used iRepertoire HTBI primers and Arm-PCR of CDR3 regions. TCRdb re-called the multiplex PCR reads through MiXCR, storing one row per CDR3 protein. The profile shows around 500,000 distinct CDR3 sequences, less than 25% of them singletons. Time point defined: persistent/refractory GD, antithyroid drugs over 5 years with positive TRAb. PBMC-extracted RNA yielded the TCR library. Sequences were derived from peripheral blood mononuclear cells (PBMCs), sampled when the disease was refractory, from a patient treated with antithyroid drugs. The receptors come from a female donor with Graves disease.

The sample holds many counts of this clonotype. The V gene is TRBV11-2, the J gene TRBJ2-7; D ambiguous. V lost 5 bases and J lost 3, with 14 bases in between. The CDR3 length is 14 residues. Germline CDR1 reads SGHAT; CDR2 reads FQNNGV. CDR3 nucleotide sequence: TGTGCCAGCAGCCCCCTGACGCGTGTCTACGAGCAGTACTTC. Encoded protein: CASSPLTRVYEQYF.

In this sample, this clonotype turned up a few times. The chain has TRBV10-3 and TRBJ2-7, with TRBD2 identical over 11 bases. The junction had 7 bases not matched to a gene; V was cut back by 10 bases and J by 5 bases. Per the germline V gene, CDR1 is ENHRY and CDR2 is SYGVKD. This CDR3 contains 13 residues. CDR3 sequence: CATLAGGVDEQYF. The CDR3 DNA reads as TGTGCCACTCTAGCGGGAGGTGTCGACGAGCAGTACTTC.

This clonotype was seen ten or more times. The chain is built from TRBV20-1 and TRBJ2-2, with D possibly TRBD1 on 6 matching bases. The CDR3 is made up of 14 amino acids. CDR1 is DFQATT and CDR2 is SNEGSKA in the germline V gene (reference sequence). The germline V and J ends were trimmed by 6 bases and 2 bases, with 13 bases remaining between them. The CDR3 region is CSALDSVNTGELFF. DNA of the CDR3: TGCAGTGCATTGGACAGCGTTAACACCGGGGAGCTGTTTTTT.

This CDR3 is CASSLRIGSYEQYF. The CDR3 bases are TGTGCCAGCAGCTTACGGATTGGATCCTACGAGCAGTACTTC. This chain connects TRBV11-2 to TRBJ2-7; D gene uncertain. There are 14 residues in the CDR3. From germline, CDR1 is SGHAT and CDR2 FQNNGV. Trimming cost V 2 bases and J 1 base, with 9 bases left between them.

This clonotype was detected only a few times. The chain links TRBV27 to TRBJ1-5; weak D call: TRBD1 (6 bases). V lost 4 bases to trimming and J lost 4 bases, with 11 bases between them. Per germline, CDR1 MNHEY and CDR2 SMNVEV (reference sequence). CDR3 length: 14 residues. The CDR3: CASSSQQGNQPQHF. CDR3 DNA sequence: TGTGCCAGCAGTTCTCAACAGGGAAATCAGCCCCAGCATTTT.

A note on this clonotype: In this CDR3 the conserved last residue, phenylalanine or tryptophan, is missing, so a read error is likely. The J gene is TRBJ1-1, the V gene TRBV19, with D possibly being TRBD1 (6 bases). Trimming took off 5 bases at V and 1 base at J, with 11 bases between the two ends. Germline V CDR1 and CDR2: LNHDA, SQIVND (reference sequence). The CDR3 is made up of 14 amino acids. CDR3 sequence: CASSPGGPNTEAFS. CDR3 DNA: TGTGCCAGTAGTCCTGGGGGGCCGAACACTGAAGCTTTCTCT.

This clonotype was seen a handful of times. V and J are TRBV28 and TRBJ2-5; TRBD1 agrees at 8 bases. Unmatched junction bases numbered 4, after V lost 8 bases and J lost 5 bases. This CDR3 is built from 12 residues. CDR1 is MDHEN and CDR2 is SYDVKM in the germline V gene. The CDR3 sequence is CASWTGMETQYF. DNA of the CDR3: TGTGCCAGCTGGACAGGGATGGAGACCCAGTACTTC. Full variable domain (outside the CDR3, taken from reference TRBV28 and TRBJ2-5): DVKVTQSSRYLVKRTGEKVFLECVQDMDHENMFWYRQDPGLGLRLIYFSYDVKMKEKGDIPEGYSVSREKKERFSLILESASTNQTSMYLCASWTGMETQYFGPGTRLLVL.

This clonotype was seen repeatedly, ten times or more. The genes are TRBV20-1 and TRBJ1-2; the D is unclear. Germline V CDR1 and CDR2: DFQATT, SNEGSKA (reference sequence). V was cut by 4 bases and J by 5 bases, with 11 bases left in between. CDR3 size: 12 residues. CDR3 loop: CSATPGRYGYTF. CDR3 DNA sequence: TGCAGTGCTACTCCTGGACGGTATGGCTACACCTTC.

The V gene is TRBV5-1, the J gene TRBJ2-7; 8 nucleotides agree with TRBD1. The CDR3 is 19 residues long. CDR1 SGHRS and CDR2 YFSETQ come from the germline V gene. V was pared by 5 bases and J by 0 bases, with 19 bases of the junction left unmatched. CDR3 DNA: TGCGCCAGCAGACGCGAACAGGGGGGAAACACTCCTAACTCCTACGAGCAGTACTTC. Translated: CASRREQGGNTPNSYEQYF.

The chain carries TRBV28 and TRBJ2-3, with a tentative D call TRBD1 (8 bases). The V gene lost 4 bases and the J gene lost 2 bases, with 25 bases spanning the gap. The V gene's germline CDR1 is MDHEN and CDR2 SYDVKM. The CDR3 consists of 19 residues. The CDR3 here is CASSWTGLSGGLPTDTQYF. CDR3 in DNA: TGTGCCAGCAGTTGGACAGGGTTGTCGGGAGGACTCCCCACAGATACGCAGTATTTT.

This clonotype was detected only a few times. The CDR3 DNA reads as TGTGCCACCAGGGGAGCCCGAGGGGAGACCCAGTACTTC. Its translation: CATRGARGETQYF. This chain joins TRBV24-1 and TRBJ2-5, with a tentative D call TRBD2 (5 bases). From germline, CDR1 is KGHDR and CDR2 SFDVKD. Deletions cut 7 bases from V and 5 bases from J, with 13 bases between. This CDR3 is built from 13 residues.

This clonotype was found many times. The rearrangement links TRBV7-2 to TRBJ2-7; no definite D call. CDR3 size: 14 residues. Germline V gene data show CDR1 as SGHTA and CDR2 as FQGNSA. Trimming took 5 bases from V and 5 from J, leaving 16 bases between them. The CDR3: CASSPLGRRHEQYF. CDR3 in DNA: TGTGCCAGCAGCCCGTTGGGCCGGCGGCACGAGCAGTACTTC. Variable domain in full (rest from reference TRBV7-2 and TRBJ2-7): GAGVSQSPSNKVTEKGKDVELRCDPISGHTALYWYRQSLGQGLEFLIYFQGNSAPDKSGLPSDRFSAERTGGSVSTLTIQRTQQEDSAVYLCASSPLGRRHEQYFGPGTRLTVT.

V gene TRBV28 combines with J gene TRBJ2-3; D is perhaps TRBD1 or TRBD2 (5 bases each). This CDR3 has 16 amino acids. V was cut by 3 bases and J by 4 bases, with 17 bases left in between. Germline loops: CDR1 MDHEN, CDR2 SYDVKM. CDR3 region: CASSFPRKGPADTQYF. The CDR3 bases are TGTGCCAGCAGTTTTCCTCGAAAGGGACCGGCAGATACGCAGTATTTT.

This clonotype has a single count. Relative to the germline gene, one junction end is altered; a read error may explain this. The chain recombines TRBV7-7 with TRBJ2-7; maybe TRBD2 (7 bases). The CDR3 contains 15 residues. Looked up from germline, CDR1 is SSHAT and CDR2 is FNYEAQ (reference sequence). The CDR3 region has the DNA TGTGCTAGCAGCTTACGGCCGGGGGGCTTCTACGAGCAGTACTTC. Translated, it gives CASSLRPGGFYEQYF. The whole variable domain, filled in from reference TRBV7-7 and TRBJ2-7, reads GAGVSQSPRYKVTKRGQDVTLRCDPISSHATLYWYQQALGQGPEFLTYFNYEAQPDKSGLPSDRFSAERPEGSISTLTIQRTEQRDSAMYRCASSLRPGGFYEQYFGPGTRLTVT.

This chain links TRBV20-1 with TRBJ2-7; the match to TRBD2 covers 7 bases. Germline CDR1 reads DFQATT; CDR2 reads SNEGSKA (reference sequence). V dropped 0 bases and J dropped 0; count of bases not matched to a gene: 8. This CDR3 is built from 16 residues. The CDR3 coding sequence is TGCAGTGCTAGAGATGCGGCTAGCGGAAGCTCCTACGAGCAGTACTTC. Its translation is CSARDAASGSSYEQYF.

This clonotype has at least ten counts. This rearrangement joins TRBV28 to TRBJ1-2; 8 bases agree with TRBD1. The V gene end was trimmed by 5 bases and the J gene end by 7 bases; junction bases not matched to a gene: 3. CDR3 size: 12 residues. Germline CDR1 and CDR2: MDHEN and SYDVKM. DNA of the CDR3: TGTGCCAGCAGTACAGGGGGATCTGGCTACACCTTC. It translates to CASSTGGSGYTF.

This clonotype was seen repeatedly, ten times or more. This chain joins TRBV28 and TRBJ1-2; possibly TRBD1 for D (5 bases). V gave up 6 bases and J gave up 3 bases, with 11 bases separating them. The CDR3 runs 13 residues. Germline CDR1 and CDR2: MDHEN and SYDVKM. The CDR3 spells CASRPGPHYGYTF. The CDR3 coding sequence is TGTGCCAGCAGGCCGGGGCCACACTATGGCTACACCTTC.

The chain joins TRBV29-1 to TRBJ2-2; D uncertain. Germline CDR1 and CDR2: SQVTM and ANQGSEA. With 5 bases removed from V and 0 bases from J, the gap between germline ends came to 7 bases. The CDR3 consists of 13 residues. CDR3 bases: TGCAGCGTTTCGCTAGCGAACACCGGGGAGCTGTTTTTT. This codes for CSVSLANTGELFF.

The table lists this clonotype with many counts. The chain carries TRBV27 and TRBJ2-7; 9 positions match TRBD2. Germline values: CDR1 MNHEY, CDR2 SMNVEV (reference sequence). The CDR3 has 15 residues. Trimming took 7 bases from V and 5 from J; bases not matched to a gene: 12. CDR3 nucleotide sequence: TGTGCCAGCAAGGCGGCGGGAGGGCCTTACCACGAGCAGTACTTC. Its translation: CASKAAGGPYHEQYF.